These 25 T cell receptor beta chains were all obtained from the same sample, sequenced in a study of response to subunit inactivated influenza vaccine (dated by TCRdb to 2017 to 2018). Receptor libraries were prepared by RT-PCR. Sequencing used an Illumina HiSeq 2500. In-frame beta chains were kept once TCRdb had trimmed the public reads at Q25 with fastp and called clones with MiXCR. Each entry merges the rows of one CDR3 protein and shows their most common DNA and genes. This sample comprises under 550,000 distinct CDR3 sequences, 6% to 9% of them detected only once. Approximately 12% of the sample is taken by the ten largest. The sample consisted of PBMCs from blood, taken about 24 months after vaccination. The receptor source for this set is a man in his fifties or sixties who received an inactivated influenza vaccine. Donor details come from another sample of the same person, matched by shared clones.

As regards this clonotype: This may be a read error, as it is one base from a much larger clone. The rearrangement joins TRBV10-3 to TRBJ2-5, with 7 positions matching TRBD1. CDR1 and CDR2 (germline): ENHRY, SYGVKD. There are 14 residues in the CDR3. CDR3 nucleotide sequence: TGTGCCACACGACCGGGGACAGACCAAGACACCCAGTACTTC. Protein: CATRPGTDQDTQYF.

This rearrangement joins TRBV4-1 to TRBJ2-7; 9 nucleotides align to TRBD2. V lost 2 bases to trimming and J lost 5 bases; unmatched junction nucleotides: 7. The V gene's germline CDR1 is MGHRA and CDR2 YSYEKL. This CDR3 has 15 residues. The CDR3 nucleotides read TGCGCCAGCAGCCAATTAGGACTAGCGTTTGACGAGCAGTACTTC. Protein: CASSQLGLAFDEQYF.

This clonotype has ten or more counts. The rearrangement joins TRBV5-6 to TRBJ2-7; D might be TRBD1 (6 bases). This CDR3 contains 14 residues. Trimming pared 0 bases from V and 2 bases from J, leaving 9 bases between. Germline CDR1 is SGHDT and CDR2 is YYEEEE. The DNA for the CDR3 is TGTGCCAGCAGCTTGGGGACAGCGACCTACGAGCAGTACTTC. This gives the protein CASSLGTATYEQYF.

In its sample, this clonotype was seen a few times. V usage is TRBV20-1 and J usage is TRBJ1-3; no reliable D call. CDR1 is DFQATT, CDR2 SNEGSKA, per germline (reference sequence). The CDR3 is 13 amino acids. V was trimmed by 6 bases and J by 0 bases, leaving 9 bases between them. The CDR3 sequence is CSAQPYSGNTIYF. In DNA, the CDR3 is TGCAGTGCCCAACCCTACTCTGGAAACACCATATATTTT.

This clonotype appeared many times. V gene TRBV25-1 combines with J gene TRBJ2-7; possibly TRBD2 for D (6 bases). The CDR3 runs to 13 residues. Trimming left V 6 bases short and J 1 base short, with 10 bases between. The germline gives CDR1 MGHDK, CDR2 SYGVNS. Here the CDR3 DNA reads TGTGCCAGCAGGGAGGGTGGGTCCTACGAGCAGTACTTC. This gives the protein CASREGGSYEQYF.

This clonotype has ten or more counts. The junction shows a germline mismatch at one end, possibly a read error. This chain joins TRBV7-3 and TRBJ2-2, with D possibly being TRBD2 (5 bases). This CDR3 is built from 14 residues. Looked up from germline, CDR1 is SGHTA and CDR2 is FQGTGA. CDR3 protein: CASSLSGNTGELFF. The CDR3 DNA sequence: TGCGCCAGCAGCCTGAGCGGGAACACCGGGGAGCTGTTTTTT.

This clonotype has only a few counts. The CDR3 protein is CASSYSRLVARENGYTF. The CDR3, as DNA: TGTGCCAGCAGTTACTCGAGATTAGTTGCCAGGGAGAATGGCTACACCTTC. V usage is TRBV6-5 and J usage is TRBJ1-2, with D tentatively TRBD1 (5 bases). The length of the CDR3 is 17 residues. V shed 0 bases and J shed 6 bases, with 20 bases lying between them. Per the germline V gene, CDR1 is MNHEY and CDR2 is SVGAGI.

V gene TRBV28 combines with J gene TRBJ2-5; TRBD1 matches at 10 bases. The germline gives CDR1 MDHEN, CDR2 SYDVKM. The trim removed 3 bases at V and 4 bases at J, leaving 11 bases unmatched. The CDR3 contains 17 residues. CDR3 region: CASSFPDRGPAGETQYF. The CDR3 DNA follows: TGTGCCAGCAGTTTTCCCGACAGGGGGCCGGCGGGAGAGACCCAGTACTTC.

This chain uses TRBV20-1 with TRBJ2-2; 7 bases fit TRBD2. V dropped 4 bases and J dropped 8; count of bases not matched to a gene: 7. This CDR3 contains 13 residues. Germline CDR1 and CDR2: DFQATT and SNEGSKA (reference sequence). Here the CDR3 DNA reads TGCAGTGCTAAAGTCAGCGGGAAGGGGGAGCTGTTTTTT. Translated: CSAKVSGKGELFF.

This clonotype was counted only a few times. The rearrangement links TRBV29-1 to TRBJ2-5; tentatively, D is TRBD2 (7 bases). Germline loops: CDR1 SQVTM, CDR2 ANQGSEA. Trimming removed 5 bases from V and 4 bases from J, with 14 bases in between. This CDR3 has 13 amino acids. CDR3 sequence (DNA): TGCAGCGTTCCAACGGGGGGCGGAGAGACCCAGTACTTC. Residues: CSVPTGGGETQYF.

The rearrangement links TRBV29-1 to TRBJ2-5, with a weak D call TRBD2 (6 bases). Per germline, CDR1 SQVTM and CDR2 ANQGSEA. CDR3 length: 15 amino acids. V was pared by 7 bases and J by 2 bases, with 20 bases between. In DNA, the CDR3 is TGCAGCGCTCCCCCCGGACGGGGGAAGCAAGAGACCCAGTACTTC. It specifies CSAPPGRGKQETQYF.

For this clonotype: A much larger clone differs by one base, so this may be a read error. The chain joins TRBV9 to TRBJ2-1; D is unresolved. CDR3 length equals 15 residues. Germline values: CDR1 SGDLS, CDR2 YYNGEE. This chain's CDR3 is CASSDQTGYSNELFF. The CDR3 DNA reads TGTGCCAGCAGCGACCAGACTGGGTACAGCAATGAGCTGTTCTTC.

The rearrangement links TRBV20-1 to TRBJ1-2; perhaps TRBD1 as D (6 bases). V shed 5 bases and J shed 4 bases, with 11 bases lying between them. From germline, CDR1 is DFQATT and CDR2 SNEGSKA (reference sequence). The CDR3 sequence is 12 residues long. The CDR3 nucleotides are TGCAGTGCTTGGGACATTGCCTATGGCTACACCTTC. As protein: CSAWDIAYGYTF.

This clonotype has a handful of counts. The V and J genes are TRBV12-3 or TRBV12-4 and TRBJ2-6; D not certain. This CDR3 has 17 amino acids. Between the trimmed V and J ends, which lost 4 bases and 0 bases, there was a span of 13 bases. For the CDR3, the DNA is TGTGCCAGCAGTTCCCCGGGCCTCCCCTCTGGGGCCAACGTCCTGACTTTC. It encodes CASSSPGLPSGANVLTF.

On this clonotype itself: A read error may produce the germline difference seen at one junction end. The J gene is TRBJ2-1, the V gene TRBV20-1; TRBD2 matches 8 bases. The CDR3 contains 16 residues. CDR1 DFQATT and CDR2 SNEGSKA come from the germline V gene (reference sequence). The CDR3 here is CSARVAWEAGGMRPNF. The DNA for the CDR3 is TGCAGTGCTAGAGTGGCCTGGGAGGCGGGAGGAATGCGACCAAACTTC.

For the CDR3, the DNA is TGCAGTGCTAGAGCCGTGGGGCCCCACAATGAGCAGTTCTTC. This sequence encodes CSARAVGPHNEQFF. This chain connects TRBV20-1 to TRBJ2-1, with a weak D call TRBD1 (5 bases). The V end lost 1 base, the J end lost 5 bases, and 12 bases lay between the germline ends. CDR1 DFQATT and CDR2 SNEGSKA come from the germline V gene (reference sequence). The CDR3 is made up of 14 amino acids.

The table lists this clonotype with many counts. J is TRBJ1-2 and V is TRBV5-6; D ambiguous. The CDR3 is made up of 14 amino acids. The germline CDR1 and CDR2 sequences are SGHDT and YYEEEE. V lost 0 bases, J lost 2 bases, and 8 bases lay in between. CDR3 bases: TGTGCCAGCAGCTTGGGGGGTGTCAACTATGGCTACACCTTC. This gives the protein CASSLGGVNYGYTF.

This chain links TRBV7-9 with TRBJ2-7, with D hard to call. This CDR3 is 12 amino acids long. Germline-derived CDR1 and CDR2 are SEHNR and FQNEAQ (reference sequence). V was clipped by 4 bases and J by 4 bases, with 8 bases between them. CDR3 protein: CASSSLVYEQYF. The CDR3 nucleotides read TGTGCCAGCAGCTCCCTGGTGTACGAGCAGTACTTC.

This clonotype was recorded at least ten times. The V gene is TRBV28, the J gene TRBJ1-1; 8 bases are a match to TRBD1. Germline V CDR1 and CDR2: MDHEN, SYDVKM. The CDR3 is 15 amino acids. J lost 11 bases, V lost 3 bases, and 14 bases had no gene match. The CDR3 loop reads CASSFSIGQGGEAFF. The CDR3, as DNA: TGTGCCAGCAGTTTCTCCATTGGACAGGGAGGGGAGGCTTTCTTT.

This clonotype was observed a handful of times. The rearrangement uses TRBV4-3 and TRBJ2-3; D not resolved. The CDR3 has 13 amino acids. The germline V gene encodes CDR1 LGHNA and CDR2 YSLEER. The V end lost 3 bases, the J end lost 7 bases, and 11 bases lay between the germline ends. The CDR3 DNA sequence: TGCGCCAGCAGCCAGAACAAAGAGTATACGCAGTATTTT. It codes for CASSQNKEYTQYF.

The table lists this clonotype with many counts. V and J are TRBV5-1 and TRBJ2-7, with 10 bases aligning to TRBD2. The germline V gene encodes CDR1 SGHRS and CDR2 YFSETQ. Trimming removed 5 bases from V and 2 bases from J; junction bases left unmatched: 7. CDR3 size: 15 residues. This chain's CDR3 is CASRGTSAQPYEQYF. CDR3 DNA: TGCGCCAGCAGGGGGACTAGCGCCCAACCCTACGAGCAGTACTTC.

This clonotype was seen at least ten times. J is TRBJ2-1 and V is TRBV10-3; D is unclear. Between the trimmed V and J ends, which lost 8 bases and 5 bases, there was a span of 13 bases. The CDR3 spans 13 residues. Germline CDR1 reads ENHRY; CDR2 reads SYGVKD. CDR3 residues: CAIGSPRHNEQFF. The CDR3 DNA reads TGTGCCATCGGATCCCCCCGACACAATGAGCAGTTCTTC.

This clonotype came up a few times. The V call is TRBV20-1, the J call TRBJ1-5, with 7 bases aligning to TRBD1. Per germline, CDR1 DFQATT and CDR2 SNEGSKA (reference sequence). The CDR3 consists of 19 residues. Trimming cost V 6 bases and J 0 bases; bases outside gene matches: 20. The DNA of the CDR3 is TGCAGTGCCCGACGAACCCTCTATAACAGGGGTTATAGCAATCAGCCCCAGCATTTT. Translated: CSARRTLYNRGYSNQPQHF.

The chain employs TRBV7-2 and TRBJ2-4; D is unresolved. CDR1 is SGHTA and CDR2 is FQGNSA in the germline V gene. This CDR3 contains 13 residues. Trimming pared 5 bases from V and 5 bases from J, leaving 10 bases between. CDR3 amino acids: CASSQNNENIQYF. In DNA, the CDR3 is TGTGCCAGCAGCCAGAATAACGAAAACATTCAGTACTTC.

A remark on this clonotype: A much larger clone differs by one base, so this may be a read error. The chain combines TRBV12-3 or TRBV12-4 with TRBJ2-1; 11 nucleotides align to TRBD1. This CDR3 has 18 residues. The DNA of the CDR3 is TGTCCCAGCAGTTCAGGATACTCAGGACAGGGGGCTTATGATGAGCAGTTCTTC. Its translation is CPSSSGYSGQGAYDEQFF.